This TCR beta chain comes out of a study of blood T cell repertoires in COVID-19. The wider study: Some COVID-19 samples were acute and others convalescent; all came from the United States, Italy and Spain.

Profiling relied on immunoSEQ multiplex PCR, and the TCRdb table lists in-frame clones only, not all of them. In the table there are some 170,000 clones, approximately 83% of which are singletons. Germline CDR1 and CDR2: SQVTM and ANQGSEA. The CDR3 contains 12 residues. The ends were cut back, 4 bases at V and 3 bases at J, with 9 bases in the middle. Sequencing input: peripheral blood. The rearrangement uses TRBV29-1 and TRBJ2-5; weak D call: TRBD2 (5 bases). The sequence came from a woman aged 40 to 50 with COVID-19, enrolled during active disease. The CDR3 DNA sequence: TGCAGCGTTGTTTCCGGGGAAGAGACCCAGTACTTC. This sequence encodes CSVVSGEETQYF.